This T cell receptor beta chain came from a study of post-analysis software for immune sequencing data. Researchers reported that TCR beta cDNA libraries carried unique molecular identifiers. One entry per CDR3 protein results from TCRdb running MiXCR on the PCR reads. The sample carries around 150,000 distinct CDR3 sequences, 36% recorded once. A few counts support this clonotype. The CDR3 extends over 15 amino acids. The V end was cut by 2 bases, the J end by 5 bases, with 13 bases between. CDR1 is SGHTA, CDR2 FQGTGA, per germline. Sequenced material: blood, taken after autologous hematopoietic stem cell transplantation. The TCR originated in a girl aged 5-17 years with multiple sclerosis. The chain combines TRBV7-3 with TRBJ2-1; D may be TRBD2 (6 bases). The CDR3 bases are TGTGCCAGCAGCTTACGGGAGACTAGGAACAATGAGCAGTTCTTC. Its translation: CASSLRETRNNEQFF.